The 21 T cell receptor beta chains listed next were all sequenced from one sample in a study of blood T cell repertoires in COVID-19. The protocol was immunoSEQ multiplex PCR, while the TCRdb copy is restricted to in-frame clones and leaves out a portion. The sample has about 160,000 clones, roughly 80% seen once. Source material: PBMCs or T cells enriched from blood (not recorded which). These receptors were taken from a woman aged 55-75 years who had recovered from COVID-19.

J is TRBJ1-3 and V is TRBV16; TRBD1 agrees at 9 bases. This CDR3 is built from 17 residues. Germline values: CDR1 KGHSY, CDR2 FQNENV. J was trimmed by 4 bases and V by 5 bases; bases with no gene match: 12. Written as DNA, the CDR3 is TGTGCCAGCAGCGATGAGCCGGGACAGGGACCCGGAAACACCATATATTTT. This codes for CASSDEPGQGPGNTIYF.

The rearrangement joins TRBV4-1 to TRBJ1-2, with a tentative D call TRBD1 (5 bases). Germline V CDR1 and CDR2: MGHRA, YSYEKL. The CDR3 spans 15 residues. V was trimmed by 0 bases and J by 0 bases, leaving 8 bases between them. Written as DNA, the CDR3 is TGCGCCAGCAGCCAAGATCGACAGCCTAACTATGGCTACACCTTC. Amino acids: CASSQDRQPNYGYTF.

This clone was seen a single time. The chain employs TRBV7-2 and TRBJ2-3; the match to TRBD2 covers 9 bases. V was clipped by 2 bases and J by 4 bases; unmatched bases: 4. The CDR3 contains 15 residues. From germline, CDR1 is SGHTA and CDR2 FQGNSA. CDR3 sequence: CASSLRAGGSDTQYF. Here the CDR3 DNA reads TGTGCCAGCAGCTTAAGAGCGGGAGGTTCAGATACGCAGTATTTT.

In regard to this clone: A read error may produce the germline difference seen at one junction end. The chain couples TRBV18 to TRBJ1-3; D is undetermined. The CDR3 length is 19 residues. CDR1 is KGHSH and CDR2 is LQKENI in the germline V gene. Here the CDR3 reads CASSPPGSLYIRSGNTIYF. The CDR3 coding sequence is TGTGCCAGCTCCCCACCGGGCAGCCTTTATATTCGTTCTGGAAACACCATATATTTT.

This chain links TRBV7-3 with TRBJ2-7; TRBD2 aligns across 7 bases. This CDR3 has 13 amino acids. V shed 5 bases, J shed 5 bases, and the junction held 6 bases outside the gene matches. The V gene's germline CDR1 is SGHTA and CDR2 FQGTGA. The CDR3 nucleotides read TGTGCCAGCAGCCCGGGGGGACGGCACGAGCAGTACTTC. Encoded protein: CASSPGGRHEQYF.

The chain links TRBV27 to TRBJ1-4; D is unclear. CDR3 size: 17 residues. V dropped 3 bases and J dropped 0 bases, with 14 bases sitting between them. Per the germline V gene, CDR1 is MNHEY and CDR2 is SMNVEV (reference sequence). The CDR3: CASSLEGPFSTNEKLFF. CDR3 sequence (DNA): TGTGCCAGCAGTTTGGAGGGTCCCTTCTCAACTAATGAAAAACTGTTTTTT.

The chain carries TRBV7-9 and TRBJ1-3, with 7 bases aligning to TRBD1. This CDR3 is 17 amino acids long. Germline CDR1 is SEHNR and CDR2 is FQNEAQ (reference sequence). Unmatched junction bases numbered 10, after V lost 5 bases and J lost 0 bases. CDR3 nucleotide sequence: TGTGCCAGCAGCCATGGGCCCCGGGACAGCTCTGGAAACACCATATATTTT. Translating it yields CASSHGPRDSSGNTIYF.

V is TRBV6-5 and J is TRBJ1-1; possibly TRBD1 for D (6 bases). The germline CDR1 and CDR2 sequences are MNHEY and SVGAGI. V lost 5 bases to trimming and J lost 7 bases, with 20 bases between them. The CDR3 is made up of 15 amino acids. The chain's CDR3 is CASSLSQGIGDEAFF. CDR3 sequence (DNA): TGTGCCAGCAGTCTGTCACAGGGAATAGGGGATGAAGCTTTCTTT.

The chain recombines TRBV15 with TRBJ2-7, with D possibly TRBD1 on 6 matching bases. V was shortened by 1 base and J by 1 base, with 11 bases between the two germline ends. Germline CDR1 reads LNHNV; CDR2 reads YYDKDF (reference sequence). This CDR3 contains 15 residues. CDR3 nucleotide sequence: TGTGCCACCAGCAGAGTGACAGGCCTATCCTACGAGCAGTACTTC. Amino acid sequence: CATSRVTGLSYEQYF. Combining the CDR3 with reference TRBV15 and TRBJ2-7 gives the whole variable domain DAMVIQNPRYQVTQFGKPVTLSCSQTLNHNVMYWYQQKSSQAPKLLFHYYDKDFNNEADTPDNFQSRRPNTSFCFLDIRSPGLGDTAMYLCATSRVTGLSYEQYFGPGTRLTVT.

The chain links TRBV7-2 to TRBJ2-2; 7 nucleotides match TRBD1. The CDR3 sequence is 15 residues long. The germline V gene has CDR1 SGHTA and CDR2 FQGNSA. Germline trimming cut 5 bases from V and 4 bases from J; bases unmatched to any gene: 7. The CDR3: CASSERSGGTGELFF. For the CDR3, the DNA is TGTGCCAGCAGCGAACGTTCAGGGGGCACCGGGGAGCTGTTTTTT.

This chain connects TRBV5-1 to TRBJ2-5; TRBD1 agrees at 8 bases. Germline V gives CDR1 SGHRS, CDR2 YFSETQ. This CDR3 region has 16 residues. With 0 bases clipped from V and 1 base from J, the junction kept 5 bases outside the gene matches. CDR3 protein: CASSLGDRGTQETQYF. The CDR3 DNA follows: TGCGCCAGCAGCTTGGGAGACAGGGGAACCCAAGAGACCCAGTACTTC. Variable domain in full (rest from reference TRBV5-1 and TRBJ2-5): KAGVTQTPRYLIKTRGQQVTLSCSPISGHRSVSWYQQTPGQGLQFLFEYFSETQRNKGNFPGRFSGRQFSNSRSEMNVSTLELGDSALYLCASSLGDRGTQETQYFGPGTRLLVL.

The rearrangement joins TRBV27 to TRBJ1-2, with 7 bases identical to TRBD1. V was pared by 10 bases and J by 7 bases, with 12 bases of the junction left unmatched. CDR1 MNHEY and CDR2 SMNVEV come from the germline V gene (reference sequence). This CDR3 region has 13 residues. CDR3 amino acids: CATQRSRGFGYTF. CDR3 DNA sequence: TGTGCCACCCAACGATCCAGGGGGTTTGGCTACACCTTC.

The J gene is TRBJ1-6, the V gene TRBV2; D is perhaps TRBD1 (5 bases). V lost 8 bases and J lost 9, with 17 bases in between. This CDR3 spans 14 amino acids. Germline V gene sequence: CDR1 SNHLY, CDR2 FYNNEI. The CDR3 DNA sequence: TGTGCCAGCGGCAGGGCTGCTGGTGGTTCACCCCTCCACTTT. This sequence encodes CASGRAAGGSPLHF.

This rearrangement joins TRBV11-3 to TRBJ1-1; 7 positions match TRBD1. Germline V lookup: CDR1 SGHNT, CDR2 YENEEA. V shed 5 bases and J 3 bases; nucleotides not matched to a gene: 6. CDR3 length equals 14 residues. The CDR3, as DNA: TGTGCCAGCAGCCCGACCCAGGGGGACACTGAAGCTTTCTTT. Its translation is CASSPTQGDTEAFF. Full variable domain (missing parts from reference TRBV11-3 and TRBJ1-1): EAGVVQSPRYKIIEKKQPVAFWCNPISGHNTLYWYLQNLGQGPELLIRYENEEAVDDSQLPKDRFSAERLKGVDSTLKIQPAELGDSAVYLCASSPTQGDTEAFFGQGTRLTVV.

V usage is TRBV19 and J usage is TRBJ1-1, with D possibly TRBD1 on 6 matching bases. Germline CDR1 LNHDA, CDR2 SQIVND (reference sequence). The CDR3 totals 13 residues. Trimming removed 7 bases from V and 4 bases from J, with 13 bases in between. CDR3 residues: CASTPGGATEAFF. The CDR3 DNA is TGTGCCAGTACCCCTGGGGGGGCCACTGAAGCTTTCTTT.

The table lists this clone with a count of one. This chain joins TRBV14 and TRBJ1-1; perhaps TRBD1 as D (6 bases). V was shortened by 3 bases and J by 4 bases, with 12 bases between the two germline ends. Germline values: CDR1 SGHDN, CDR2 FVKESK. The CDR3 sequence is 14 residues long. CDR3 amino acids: CASSQRTGITEAFF. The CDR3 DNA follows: TGTGCCAGCAGCCAGCGAACAGGGATCACTGAAGCTTTCTTT.

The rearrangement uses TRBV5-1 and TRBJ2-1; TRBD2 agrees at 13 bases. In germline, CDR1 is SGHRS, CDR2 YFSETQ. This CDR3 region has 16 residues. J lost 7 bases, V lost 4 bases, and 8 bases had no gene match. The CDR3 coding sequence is TGCGCCAGCAGCATAACTAGCGGGGGGGCCCAGAATGAGCAGTTCTTC. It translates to CASSITSGGAQNEQFF.

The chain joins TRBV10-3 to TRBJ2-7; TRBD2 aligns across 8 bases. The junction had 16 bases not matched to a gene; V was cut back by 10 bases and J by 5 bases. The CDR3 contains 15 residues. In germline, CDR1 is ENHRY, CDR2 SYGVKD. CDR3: CATAPLPGTRDEQYF. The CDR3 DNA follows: TGTGCCACCGCCCCCTTACCCGGGACTAGGGACGAGCAGTACTTC.

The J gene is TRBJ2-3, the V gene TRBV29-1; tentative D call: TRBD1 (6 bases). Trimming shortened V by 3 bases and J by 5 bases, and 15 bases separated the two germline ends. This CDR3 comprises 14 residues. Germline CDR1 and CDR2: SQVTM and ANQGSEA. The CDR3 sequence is CSVDKLGRGDTQYF. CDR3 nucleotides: TGCAGCGTTGATAAGCTAGGCAGGGGAGATACGCAGTATTTT.

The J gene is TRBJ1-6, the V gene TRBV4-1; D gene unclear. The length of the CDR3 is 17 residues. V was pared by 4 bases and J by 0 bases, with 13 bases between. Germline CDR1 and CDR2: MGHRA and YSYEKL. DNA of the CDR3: TGCGCCAGCAGCCCCTACGTCGGGAGCTCCTATAATTCACCCCTCCACTTT. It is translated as CASSPYVGSSYNSPLHF.

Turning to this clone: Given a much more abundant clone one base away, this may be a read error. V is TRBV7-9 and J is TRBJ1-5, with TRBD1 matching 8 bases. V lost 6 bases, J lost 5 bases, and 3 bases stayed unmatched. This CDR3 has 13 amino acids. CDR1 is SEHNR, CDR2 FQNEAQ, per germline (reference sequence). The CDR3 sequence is CASRKDRDQPQHF. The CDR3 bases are TGTGCCAGCAGGAAGGACAGGGATCAGCCCCAGCATTTT.